A selection of T cell receptor beta chains follows, all from one sample in a study of T-cell memory formation after mild COVID-19. One entry per CDR3 protein results from TCRdb running MiXCR on the 5' RACE reads. The data contain 250,000 to 350,000 distinct CDR3 sequences, roughly 17% of them seen just once; the ten biggest clones take up roughly 24%. Sequences were obtained from PBMCs or a T cell subset sorted from them (not recorded which). Every receptor here comes from a man aged 18 to 29 who had mild COVID-19 (a few samples of this study predate the infection). Cell type and time point are not known. The CDR3 runs from the conserved cysteine through the conserved F or W. D genes are given only for firm matches. Only part of the rows carry a size: once, few, many, or a class if the clone is expanded.

14,many,TRBV4-1,TRBD2,TRBJ2-1,CASSQASGVFEQFF,TGCGCCAGCAGCCAAGCTAGCGGGGTCTTTGAGCAGTTCTTC
17,few,TRBV12-3/TRBV12-4,-,TRBJ2-2,CASSLRWQISPTGELFF,TGTGCCAGCAGTTTAAGGTGGCAGATTAGTCCCACCGGGGAGCTGTTTTTT
15,few,TRBV4-1,TRBD1,TRBJ2-7,CASSQLDRGLREQYF,TGCGCCAGCAGCCAACTGGACAGGGGCCTACGGGAGCAGTACTTC
15,-,TRBV12-3/TRBV12-4,-,TRBJ2-1,CASSLVLRSKDEQFF,TGTGCCAGCAGTTTAGTTCTCAGGAGCAAGGATGAGCAGTTCTTC
16,few,TRBV20-1,TRBD2,TRBJ2-5,CSAGKLAEYFQETQYF,TGCAGTGCTGGAAAACTAGCGGAATATTTCCAAGAGACCCAGTACTTC
18,few,TRBV12-3/TRBV12-4,-,TRBJ2-1,CASSSSTGSGTLGDEQFF,TGTGCCAGCAGTTCCTCCACCGGATCCGGGACCCTGGGGGATGAGCAGTTCTTC
13,few,TRBV3-1,-,TRBJ2-4,CASSLFRGDIQYF,TGTGCCAGCAGCCTCTTCAGGGGAGACATTCAGTACTTC
15,-,TRBV5-4,-,TRBJ2-7,CASSDGGWRPYEQYF,TGTGCCAGCAGTGACGGGGGTTGGAGGCCCTACGAGCAGTACTTC
11,many,TRBV12-3/TRBV12-4,-,TRBJ2-4,CASREVDIQYF,TGTGCCAGCAGAGAAGTGGACATTCAGTACTTC
17,few,TRBV5-1,-,TRBJ2-3,CASSRTSLSGYTDTQYF,TGCGCCAGCAGCAGGACAAGCCTGTCGGGCTACACAGATACGCAGTATTTT
19,-,TRBV7-9,TRBD2,TRBJ2-5,CASSLSPGLAGGQEETQYF,TGTGCCAGCAGCTTATCTCCGGGACTAGCGGGGGGGCAAGAAGAGACCCAGTACTTC
13,-,TRBV5-1,-,TRBJ1-2,CASSGDMEGGYTF,TGCGCCAGCAGCGGGGACATGGAGGGCGGCTACACCTTC
12,few,TRBV7-2,TRBD2,TRBJ2-7,CASSLAGLKSEF,TGTGCCAGCAGCTTAGCGGGACTAAAATCGGAGTTC
14,-,TRBV20-1,TRBD2,TRBJ2-1,CSARRTSGKTEQFF,TGCAGTGCTAGGCGGACTAGCGGGAAGACAGAGCAGTTCTTC
13,-,TRBV2,-,TRBJ2-2,CATGPSGTGELFF,TGTGCCACGGGCCCCTCAGGGACCGGGGAGCTGTTTTTT
15,few,TRBV7-8,-,TRBJ2-7,CASSLFLASSYEQYF,TGTGCCAGCAGCTTATTTCTGGCCAGCTCCTACGAGCAGTACTTC
15,few,TRBV6-1,-,TRBJ1-4,CASSDSRGVKEKLFF,TGTGCCAGCAGTGATTCGAGGGGAGTAAAGGAAAAACTGTTTTTT
16,few,TRBV7-2,TRBD1,TRBJ1-2,CASSSIAGTGGTGYTF,TGTGCCAGCAGCTCCATAGCGGGGACAGGGGGCACTGGCTACACCTTC
15,many,TRBV18,TRBD1,TRBJ2-5,CASSPSGQGAATQYF,TGTGCCAGCTCACCAAGTGGACAGGGGGCCGCGACCCAGTACTTC
14,-,TRBV6-5,TRBD1,TRBJ1-2,CASSYSIGGTGYTF,TGTGCCAGCAGTTACTCGATAGGGGGCACTGGCTACACCTTC
15,few,TRBV7-2,-,TRBJ2-3,CASSLVRVSTDTQYF,TGTGCCAGCAGCTTAGTACGAGTTTCCACAGATACGCAGTATTTT
15,few,TRBV30,TRBD2,TRBJ2-5,CAWSIGLAGEETQYF,TGTGCCTGGAGTATTGGACTAGCGGGGGAAGAGACCCAGTACTTC